Listed here are 2 T cell receptor beta chains from one sample, sequenced in a study of STAT5B mutations in CD4+ large granular lymphocyte leukemia. Generated by immunoSEQ multiplex PCR, the TCRdb table keeps only in-frame clones and is missing some. The sample contains around 50,000 clones, approximately 83% of which appear only once. Sequencing was carried out using CD4+ T cells from blood buffy coats. The receptors come from a human donor in good health.

This clone was counted between two and nine times. The V gene is TRBV5-1, the J gene TRBJ1-2, with 9 nucleotides matching TRBD1. The germline V gene encodes CDR1 SGHRS and CDR2 YFSETQ. V gave up 4 bases and J gave up 6 bases; unmatched junction bases: 7. CDR3 length: 14 residues. The chain's CDR3 is CASSIQTGGDGYTF. The CDR3 nucleotides are TGCGCCAGCAGCATCCAGACAGGGGGGGATGGCTACACCTTC.

This clone was detected only once. The chain employs TRBV5-6 and TRBJ2-2; D uncertain. V shed 0 bases and J shed 5 bases, with 11 bases lying between them. Germline values: CDR1 SGHDT, CDR2 YYEEEE. The CDR3 is 15 amino acids. In DNA, the CDR3 is TGTGCCAGCAGCTTGGTAGTTGTGGGGACCGGGGAGCTGTTTTTT. This translates into CASSLVVVGTGELFF.